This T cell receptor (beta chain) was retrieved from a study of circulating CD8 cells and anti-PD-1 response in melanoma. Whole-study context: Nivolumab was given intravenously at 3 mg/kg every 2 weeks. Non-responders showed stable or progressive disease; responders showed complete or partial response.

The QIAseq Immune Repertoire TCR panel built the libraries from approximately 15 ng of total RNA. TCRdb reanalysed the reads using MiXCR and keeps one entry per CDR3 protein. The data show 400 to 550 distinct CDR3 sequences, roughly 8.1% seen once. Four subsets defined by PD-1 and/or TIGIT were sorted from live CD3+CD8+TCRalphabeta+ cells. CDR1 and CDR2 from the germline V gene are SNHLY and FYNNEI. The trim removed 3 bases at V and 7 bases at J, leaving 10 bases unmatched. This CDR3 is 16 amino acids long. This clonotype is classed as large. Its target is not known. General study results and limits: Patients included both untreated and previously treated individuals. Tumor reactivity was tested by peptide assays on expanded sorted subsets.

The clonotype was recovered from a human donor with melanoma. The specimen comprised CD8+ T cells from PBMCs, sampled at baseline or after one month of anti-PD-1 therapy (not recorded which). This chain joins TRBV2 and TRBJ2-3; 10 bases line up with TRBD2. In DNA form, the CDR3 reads TGTGCCAGCAGTGACGTCCTAGCGGGGGAGGTGTATACGCAGTATTTT. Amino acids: CASSDVLAGEVYTQYF.